The following is a T cell receptor (beta chain) sequence with its context. Its antigen is still unknown. A J-beta primer mix and a sample-barcoded 5' primer were used in a second PCR of roughly 6 to 11 cycles. From each sample, at least 3 million paired-end reads containing CDR3 were obtained. MiXCR, run by TCRdb on the 5' RACE reads, gives a single entry per CDR3 protein. The table has over a million distinct CDR3 sequences, 40% to 45% seen once; the top ten hold about 20%. The sample is drawn from a study of blood T cells in healthy people across ages. Study-wide background: When template switching was applied, about one barcoded beta molecule was captured per two T cells. Findings of the study overall: Possibly, changes in expanded clonotypes were confounded because donor CMV status was unknown.

V shed 5 bases and J 6 bases; nucleotides not matched to a gene: 9. Germline V gene data show CDR1 as MNHEY and CDR2 as SVGEGT. CDR3 size: 15 residues. The chain is built from TRBV6-2 or TRBV6-3 and TRBJ1-5, with 8 bases lining up with TRBD1. Sequences were obtained from blood. This receptor was taken from an older woman in good health. The CDR3 DNA follows: TGTGCCAGCAGTACGAACAGGGGGGCCGGTCAGCCCCAGCATTTT. Its translation is CASSTNRGAGQPQHF.